Sequencing of this T cell receptor beta chain was carried out in a study of molecular identifiers for immune sequencing clone quantification. Notes on this clonotype: Its antigen is unknown.

The CDR3 is made up of 14 amino acids. Trimming pared 8 bases from V and 0 bases from J, leaving 11 bases between. From germline, CDR1 is SEHNR and CDR2 FQNEAQ (reference sequence). Study-wide results and caveats: In naive cells, clones above 20 RNA copies held under 1% of molecules, whereas in effector cells they held over 97%.

Bulk TCR library preparation followed previously described methods with listed TCR primers. TCRdb independently ran MiXCR on the PCR reads; one entry per CDR3 protein. The table has some 680,000 distinct CDR3 sequences, about 25% seen once. Sequencing used naive CD8+ T cells from blood, with Jurkat cell RNA spiked in. Subset in this sample: FACS-sorted CD8+CD4-CCR7+CD45RA+ naive T cells. This sequence originates from a human donor in good health. Some libraries in this study had Jurkat cell RNA spiked in. The chain joins TRBV7-9 to TRBJ2-1; weak D call: TRBD2 (6 bases). The CDR3 here is CASGEARSYNEQFF. In DNA form, the CDR3 reads TGTGCCAGCGGGGAGGCCCGCTCCTACAATGAGCAGTTCTTC.